This entry describes one TCR beta chain. The CDR3 consists of 12 residues. The germline V gene has CDR1 SGHRS and CDR2 YFSETQ. V was trimmed by 3 bases and J by 4 bases, leaving 8 bases between them. The data originate from a study of response to subunit inactivated influenza vaccine. Each CDR3 protein gets one entry after TCRdb re-called the RT-PCR reads with MiXCR. Of about 540,000 distinct CDR3 sequences listed, under 30% were seen once; the top ten hold 2.5% to 3.5%. This sample also appeared in a second study, on T cells expressing NK-cell markers. From that report: The cDNA for TCR beta came from 5'RACE template switching with UMIs. With respect to HCMV, seven of the eight sequenced donors were seropositive, and one was seronegative. A handful of donors likewise had their CD3+CD56-NKG2C+ fraction led by these clonotypes. Whether expanded NKG2C-expressing T cell clones recognize HCMV is unknown.

The receptor comes from a man aged 45-60 years who received an inactivated influenza vaccine. The chain couples TRBV5-1 to TRBJ2-7, with D possibly being TRBD1 (5 bases). The sample consisted of CD4+ T cells sorted from PBMCs, taken approximately 13 days after vaccination. The CDR3 nucleotides are TGCGCCAGCAGCTGGCAGGGTTACGAGCAGTACTTC. Its protein product is CASSWQGYEQYF. Looking up the rest from reference TRBV5-1 and TRBJ2-7 gives the full variable domain: KAGVTQTPRYLIKTRGQQVTLSCSPISGHRSVSWYQQTPGQGLQFLFEYFSETQRNKGNFPGRFSGRQFSNSRSEMNVSTLELGDSALYLCASSWQGYEQYFGPGTRLTVT.